The clone carrying this T cell receptor (beta chain) has at least ten counts. Its cognate antigen is unknown. The time point: sample taken at primary tumor resection. Untreated early-stage non-small cell lung cancer patients, approximately 79 in total, were the donors. Carried by each TCR cDNA molecule was a unique molecular identifier. MiXCR was run by TCRdb on the 5' RACE reads, yielding one entry per CDR3 protein. The sample comprises around 18,000 distinct CDR3 sequences, 5% to 7% of which are singletons, and 10% rests with the top ten. The sample originates from a study of spatial heterogeneity in lung cancer. Study summary: Raw-read counts averaged over ten per unique TCR and UMI combination.

Study-wide results and caveats: Within tumors, counts of expanded alpha and beta TCRs tracked tumor mutation counts.

CDR3 length: 17 amino acids. From germline, CDR1 is MGHDK and CDR2 SYGVNS. The V end was cut by 3 bases, the J end by 0 bases, with 12 bases between. This receptor was obtained from a female donor with early-stage non-small cell lung cancer. The chain carries TRBV25-1 and TRBJ2-6; the D gene could be TRBD1 or TRBD2 (5 bases each). The sequencing used lung tumor tissue, collected at surgery. The CDR3 sequence: CASSDHPGASGANVLTF. The DNA for the CDR3 is TGTGCCAGCAGTGATCACCCCGGGGCCTCTGGGGCCAACGTCCTGACTTTC.